This T cell receptor (beta chain) was found in a study of cytomegalovirus exposure and HLA in healthy donors. Here immunoSEQ multiplex PCR was the method, and the copy in TCRdb shows in-frame clones only, minus some. The data show 95,000 to 150,000 clones, around 90% seen once. About this clone: What it binds is unknown.

The study's findings and limits: For cytomegalovirus status, the classifier reportedly gave diagnoses with high specificity and sensitivity. Specificity of three CMV-associated chains for CMV antigens was verified in vitro. Cytomegalovirus-associated status was assigned to about 170 TCR beta chains.

The TCR sequence derives from a woman aged 18-35 years in good health and CMV-seronegative. The material sequenced was PBMCs.

CDR3 coding DNA: TGCGCCAGCAGCACAGGACAAGCTAACTATGGCTACACCTTC. It codes for CASSTGQANYGYTF. The chain has TRBV10-1 and TRBJ1-2, with D possibly being TRBD1 (5 bases). From germline, CDR1 is WNHNN and CDR2 SYGVQD (reference sequence). Trimming removed 6 bases at V and 0 bases at J, with 11 bases between. The CDR3 has 14 residues.